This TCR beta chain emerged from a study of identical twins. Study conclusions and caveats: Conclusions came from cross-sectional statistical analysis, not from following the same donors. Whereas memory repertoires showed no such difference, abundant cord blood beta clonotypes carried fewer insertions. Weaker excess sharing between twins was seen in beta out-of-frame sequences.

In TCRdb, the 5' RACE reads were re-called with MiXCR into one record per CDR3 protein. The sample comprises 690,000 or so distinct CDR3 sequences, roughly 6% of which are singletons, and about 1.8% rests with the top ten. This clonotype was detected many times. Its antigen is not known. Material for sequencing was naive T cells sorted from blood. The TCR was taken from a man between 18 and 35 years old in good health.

The CDR3: CASSLAGGPPDTQYF. CDR3 DNA sequence: TGTGCCAGCAGCCTAGCGGGAGGGCCTCCAGATACGCAGTATTTT. The chain combines TRBV12-3 or TRBV12-4 with TRBJ2-3; 12 bases align to TRBD2. V gave up 6 bases and J gave up 4 bases; unmatched junction bases: 5. The CDR3 length is 15 residues.